This TCR beta chain stems from a study of blood T cells in healthy people across ages. This clonotype was observed a few times. The target antigen is unknown. A J-beta primer mix and a sample-barcoded 5' primer were used in a second PCR of about 7 to 12 cycles. Every cDNA was tagged by a template-switch adaptor with 12 random nucleotides. A single record per CDR3 protein comes from TCRdb applying MiXCR to the 5' RACE reads. This table holds fewer than 2,000,000 distinct CDR3 sequences, about 39% found once. The CDR3 is 14 residues long. V was shortened by 8 bases and J by 2 bases, with 16 bases between the two germline ends. Germline loops: CDR1 SGHTA, CDR2 FQGNSA. General observations from the study: Unknown donor CMV status possibly confounded expanded clonotype changes. Observed TCR beta diversity showed a strong correlation with the percentage of naive T cells as measured by flow cytometry. The recorded TCR beta diversity per million T cells decreased in a roughly linear manner with age.

The rearrangement joins TRBV7-2 to TRBJ2-7, with D possibly matching TRBD2 (5 bases). The TCR comes from a human donor in good health. The sample taken for sequencing was blood. The CDR3 nucleotides are TGTGCCAGCGACCCCGGGGTCGAGACCTACGAGCAGTACTTC. Translation: CASDPGVETYEQYF. Using reference TRBV7-2 and TRBJ2-7 for the parts outside the CDR3, the full variable domain is GAGVSQSPSNKVTEKGKDVELRCDPISGHTALYWYRQSLGQGLEFLIYFQGNSAPDKSGLPSDRFSAERTGGSVSTLTIQRTQQEDSAVYLCASDPGVETYEQYFGPGTRLTVT.